Below, 11 T cell receptor beta chains from the same sample are listed, as sequenced in a study of T cell responses to AZD1222 COVID-19 vaccine. Produced via immunoSEQ multiplex PCR; TCRdb's table is partial and in-frame only. The table shows about 150,000 clones, with about 87% occurring only once. The source material was peripheral blood, sampled on day 0 of MenACWY control vaccination. The source of these receptors is an adult in good health.

This clone showed up just a few times. This sequence joins TRBV4-3 and TRBJ1-1; D gene unclear. The CDR3 consists of 13 residues. Looked up from germline, CDR1 is LGHNA and CDR2 is YSLEER. Trimming removed 1 base from V and 3 bases from J, with 6 bases in between. The CDR3 nucleotides read TGCGCCAGCAGCCAAGCCCGGTACACTGAAGCTTTCTTT. Its protein is CASSQARYTEAFF.

The V gene is TRBV7-2, the J gene TRBJ1-4; possible D gene TRBD1, 6 bases. The CDR3 totals 13 residues. Germline lookup yields CDR1 SGHTA and CDR2 FQGNSA. Trimming left V 5 bases short and J 8 bases short, with 12 bases between. CDR3 in DNA: TGTGCCAGCAGCGGGCGGACAGCCGAAAAACTGTTTTTT. This encodes CASSGRTAEKLFF.

This clone was counted once. The chain links TRBV27 to TRBJ1-5; D call uncertain. Germline V lookup: CDR1 MNHEY, CDR2 SMNVEV (reference sequence). This CDR3 contains 16 residues. The V end lost 1 base, the J end lost 2 bases, and 12 bases lay between the germline ends. The CDR3 region has the DNA TGTGCCAGCAGTTTATTGGGCCCAAATGGCAATCAGCCCCAGCATTTT. Its translation: CASSLLGPNGNQPQHF.

This clone was seen a single time. V gene TRBV5-1 combines with J gene TRBJ2-1; no firm D call. The CDR3 runs to 15 residues. V lost 0 bases and J lost 1, with 8 bases in between. Germline CDR1 reads SGHRS; CDR2 reads YFSETQ. CDR3 residues: CASSLVLQSYNEQFF. As DNA, the CDR3 is TGCGCCAGCAGCTTGGTACTTCAGTCCTACAATGAGCAGTTCTTC. Complete variable domain (other parts from reference TRBV5-1 and TRBJ2-1): KAGVTQTPRYLIKTRGQQVTLSCSPISGHRSVSWYQQTPGQGLQFLFEYFSETQRNKGNFPGRFSGRQFSNSRSEMNVSTLELGDSALYLCASSLVLQSYNEQFFGPGTRLTVL.

The genes are TRBV9 and TRBJ2-1, with D uncertain. In germline, CDR1 is SGDLS, CDR2 YYNGEE. The V gene lost 1 base and the J gene lost 3 bases, with 8 bases spanning the gap. The CDR3 extends over 14 amino acids. CDR3: CASSVTSRYNEQFF. The DNA of the CDR3 is TGTGCCAGCAGCGTAACGTCCCGCTACAATGAGCAGTTCTTC.

V usage is TRBV5-1 and J usage is TRBJ1-6, with no clear D. The CDR3 has 13 residues. The V end was cut by 5 bases, the J end by 8 bases, with 11 bases between. Germline-derived CDR1 and CDR2 are SGHRS and YFSETQ. Here the CDR3 DNA reads TGCGCCAGCAGGTGGGATTTCGATTCACCCCTCCACTTT. This translates into CASRWDFDSPLHF.

On this clone: Different DNA sequences within this sample yield the same CDR3. The chain links TRBV19 to TRBJ2-1; D may be TRBD2 (6 bases). The CDR3 is 13 residues long. V was shortened by 3 bases and J by 5 bases, with 8 bases between the two germline ends. Germline V gives CDR1 LNHDA, CDR2 SQIVND (reference sequence). DNA of the CDR3: TGTGCCAGTAGTATGGGGACTGACAATGAGCAGTTCTTC. Protein: CASSMGTDNEQFF.

V and J are TRBV18 and TRBJ2-7, with TRBD1 matching over 7 bases. CDR3 length: 15 residues. J lost 6 bases, V lost 0 bases, and 8 bases had no gene match. Germline V CDR1 and CDR2: KGHSH, LQKENI. CDR3 bases: TGTGCCAGCTCACCACCGGGACAGAGGGGCAGCGAGCAGTACTTC. Translation: CASSPPGQRGSEQYF.

The gene calls are TRBV24-1 and TRBJ1-2, with D perhaps matching TRBD1 (6 bases). Germline-derived CDR1 and CDR2 are KGHDR and SFDVKD. CDR3 length: 15 amino acids. The V end was cut by 3 bases, the J end by 4 bases, with 14 bases between. The CDR3, as DNA: TGTGCCACCAGTGATCCGCGGGGGGCTAGCTATGGCTACACCTTC. This encodes CATSDPRGASYGYTF.

The chain employs TRBV4-1 and TRBJ2-1, with D maybe TRBD2 (6 bases). The V gene's germline CDR1 is MGHRA and CDR2 YSYEKL. The CDR3 totals 16 residues. V was shortened by 4 bases and J by 1 base, with 14 bases between the two germline ends. The CDR3 loop is CASSRGSGPSYNEQFF. The CDR3 bases are TGCGCCAGCAGCCGAGGGAGCGGGCCATCCTACAATGAGCAGTTCTTC.

This chain connects TRBV7-2 to TRBJ1-2, with 8 bases aligning to TRBD1. This CDR3 contains 15 residues. The germline V gene encodes CDR1 SGHTA and CDR2 FQGNSA. V shed 7 bases and J 2 bases; nucleotides not matched to a gene: 9. The CDR3, as DNA: TGTGCCAGCAACGGACAGGGTAATTTCAACTATGGCTACACCTTC. Its protein is CASNGQGNFNYGYTF.